This T cell receptor beta chain was observed in a study of OX40 agonist ivuxolimab in advanced cancers. The CDR3 covers 15 residues. Per germline, CDR1 MNHEY and CDR2 SVGAGI. The V gene lost 5 bases and the J gene lost 4 bases, with 14 bases spanning the gap. Sequencing used immunoSEQ multiplex PCR; TCRdb keeps in-frame clones, though not all of them. This sample has about 72,000 clones, with around 91% found just once. This material consisted of CD4+ or CD8+ T cells sorted from blood, taken in a trial of the OX40 agonist ivuxolimab. The J gene is TRBJ2-2, the V gene TRBV6-5; the D gene could be TRBD1 or TRBD2 (6 bases each). The clonotype originates from an adult with an advanced solid tumor such as melanoma, head and neck, liver or kidney cancer. CDR3 amino acids: CASSPWGAGTGELFF. CDR3 DNA: TGTGCCAGCAGTCCCTGGGGGGCGGGCACCGGGGAGCTGTTTTTT.